This T cell receptor (beta chain) emerged from a study of T cell changes during pregnancy in multiple sclerosis. Trimming removed 3 bases at V and 1 base at J, with 6 bases between. CDR1 is SGHAT and CDR2 is FQNNGV in the germline V gene. The CDR3 has 14 amino acids. Libraries were prepared by immunoSEQ multiplex PCR; TCRdb keeps only in-frame clonotypes and omits some of them. The table lists about 43,000 clones, approximately 91% of them singletons. Input material: PBMCs (not recorded whether the cells were cultured). The chain has TRBV11-2 and TRBJ2-2; D ambiguous. The receptor was isolated from a female donor with multiple sclerosis, enrolled in a pregnancy study. Here the CDR3 DNA reads TGTGCCAGCAGCTTTGGGAAGAACACCGGGGAGCTGTTTTTT. Its translation is CASSFGKNTGELFF.